This TCR beta chain was identified during a study of CD8+CD57+ T cells in acquired aplastic anemia. Note on this clonotype: Its antigen is not identified.

CDR1 WNHNN and CDR2 SYGVQD come from the germline V gene (reference sequence). The CDR3 spans 15 residues. Trimming pared 11 bases from V and 3 bases from J, leaving 20 bases between. CD8+CD57+ cell expansion, shown by flow cytometry, had occurred in the patients selected for sequencing. CDR3 and TCR beta VDJ profiling relied on a genomic DNA template. TCRdb fed the reads into MiXCR, producing one record per CDR3 protein. In the table there are hundreds of thousands of distinct CDR3 sequences, under 40% of which are singletons. Findings and limits, study-wide: Between patients and controls, CD8+ Simpson's diversity did not vary significantly.

The sequenced sample was sorted CD4+, CD8+, or CD8+CD57+ T cells (not recorded which) from PBMCs. The chain carries TRBV10-1 and TRBJ1-3; D may be TRBD1 (6 bases). The receptor was isolated from a human donor with aplastic anemia. CDR3 in amino acids: CAARPMGGDGNTIYF. The CDR3 DNA is TGCGCCGCGCGGCCCATGGGGGGCGATGGAAACACCATATATTTT.